The 24 T cell receptor beta chains in this list originate from one sample, sequenced in a study of blood T cells in healthy people across ages. Then a second PCR, running roughly 7 to 11 cycles, was carried out with a sample-barcoded 5' primer and a J-beta primer mix. TCRdb processed the 5' RACE reads anew with MiXCR; each CDR3 protein has one entry. The sample has approximately 1,700,000 distinct CDR3 sequences, roughly two fifths seen once; the top ten hold 20% to 25%. The sample taken for sequencing was blood. The receptors were sampled from a human donor in good health.

This clonotype was detected a few times. The rearrangement joins TRBV18 to TRBJ1-1; D is unresolved. Germline CDR1 KGHSH, CDR2 LQKENI. V lost 0 bases, J lost 1 base, and 9 bases lay in between. There are 15 residues in the CDR3. This CDR3 is CASSPPKRGNTEAFF. The CDR3 DNA reads as TGTGCCAGCTCACCACCGAAACGGGGGAACACTGAAGCTTTCTTT.

The gene calls are TRBV7-2 and TRBJ2-3; TRBD2 matches 12 bases. The CDR3 is made up of 17 amino acids. V lost 2 bases to trimming and J lost 2 bases; unmatched junction nucleotides: 5. CDR1 and CDR2 (germline): SGHTA, FQGNSA. CDR3 DNA: TGTGCCAGCAGCTTAAGGGCTAGCGGGGGGGACACAGATACGCAGTATTTT. Its translation: CASSLRASGGDTDTQYF.

The chain recombines TRBV6-2 or TRBV6-3 with TRBJ1-5; unclear D gene. Trimming shortened V by 5 bases and J by 3 bases, and 11 bases separated the two germline ends. CDR3 size: 14 residues. From germline, CDR1 is MNHEY and CDR2 SVGEGT. CDR3 bases: TGTGCCAGCAGTGGCCCTCCGTTCAATCAGCCCCAGCATTTT. Translating gives CASSGPPFNQPQHF.

This clonotype was found a few times. The rearrangement uses TRBV20-1 and TRBJ1-6; D call uncertain. The CDR3 length is 15 residues. Germline V lookup: CDR1 DFQATT, CDR2 SNEGSKA (reference sequence). V lost 2 bases and J 1 base, leaving 9 bases between the germline ends. The CDR3 nucleotides are TGCAGTGCTAGACCCGAGAGGTCCTATAATTCACCCCTCCACTTT. Its protein is CSARPERSYNSPLHF.

In its sample, this clonotype was seen a few times. The rearrangement joins TRBV5-1 to TRBJ1-6, with a tentative D call TRBD1 (6 bases). The V end was cut by 2 bases, the J end by 10 bases, with 13 bases between. The length of the CDR3 is 14 residues. From germline, CDR1 is SGHRS and CDR2 YFSETQ. The CDR3 reads CASSFTGSGSPLHF. DNA for the CDR3: TGCGCCAGCAGCTTTACAGGGTCGGGATCACCCCTCCACTTT.

Note on this clonotype: A read error may be the cause here, since a much bigger clone is one base away. The rearrangement uses TRBV7-9 and TRBJ2-1; D call uncertain. The CDR3 sequence is 13 residues long. Germline lookup yields CDR1 SEHNR and CDR2 FQNEAQ (reference sequence). This CDR3 reads CASSSGSCNEQFF. CDR3 in DNA: TGTGCCAGCAGTTCGGGCTCCTGCAATGAGCAGTTCTTC.

V is TRBV10-3 and J is TRBJ2-3, with TRBD2 identical over 11 bases. The CDR3 length is 15 residues. Looked up from germline, CDR1 is ENHRY and CDR2 is SYGVKD. V was pared by 8 bases and J by 4 bases, with 8 bases of the junction left unmatched. This CDR3 is CAISEPGLAADTQYF. DNA for the CDR3: TGTGCCATCTCGGAACCGGGACTAGCGGCAGATACGCAGTATTTT.

This clonotype was seen only once. The rearrangement uses TRBV21-1 and TRBJ2-5; TRBD2, the D gene given by the table, was not confirmed from the DNA. TRBV21-1 is classified as a pseudogene. The CDR3 is made up of 16 amino acids. In nucleotides, the CDR3 is TGTGCCAGCGGGTTAAGGAAGCGGGGGGGCCAAGAGACCCAGTACTTC. Residues: CASGLRKRGGQETQYF.

V gene TRBV5-1 combines with J gene TRBJ1-1; weak D call: TRBD1 (6 bases). Germline V lookup: CDR1 SGHRS, CDR2 YFSETQ. V shed 1 base and J shed 4 bases, with 14 bases lying between them. CDR3 length equals 15 residues. CDR3 residues: CASSLTGSPPTEAFF. Written as DNA, the CDR3 is TGCGCCAGCAGCTTGACAGGGTCCCCTCCCACTGAAGCTTTCTTT.

This clonotype was found a few times. This sequence joins TRBV7-8 and TRBJ1-1; unclear D gene. The V and J ends lost 1 base and 1 base respectively, with 13 bases between them. Germline assignment: CDR1 SGHVS and CDR2 FQNEAQ. This CDR3 contains 16 residues. This CDR3 is CASSLESVRQNTEAFF. CDR3 sequence (DNA): TGTGCCAGCAGCTTAGAGAGTGTCAGACAGAACACTGAAGCTTTCTTT.

The chain couples TRBV28 to TRBJ2-2; 9 bases agree with TRBD1. Per the germline V gene, CDR1 is MDHEN and CDR2 is SYDVKM. The CDR3 sequence is 16 residues long. Trimming at V came to 2 bases and at J to 4 bases, leaving 5 bases not matched to a gene. DNA of the CDR3: TGTGCCAGCAGTTTAACCGGGACAGGGTCCACCGGGGAGCTGTTTTTT. It specifies CASSLTGTGSTGELFF. Looking up the rest from reference TRBV28 and TRBJ2-2 gives the full variable domain: DVKVTQSSRYLVKRTGEKVFLECVQDMDHENMFWYRQDPGLGLRLIYFSYDVKMKEKGDIPEGYSVSREKKERFSLILESASTNQTSMYLCASSLTGTGSTGELFFGEGSRLTVL.

This clonotype turned up a few times. The gene calls are TRBV5-6 and TRBJ2-7; TRBD1 aligns across 8 bases. The CDR3 has 14 amino acids. CDR1 is SGHDT, CDR2 YYEEEE, per germline. Trimming at V came to 1 base and at J to 10 bases, leaving 10 bases not matched to a gene. The CDR3: CASSLLDREEVQYF. CDR3 in DNA: TGTGCCAGCAGCTTGTTGGACAGGGAGGAGGTCCAGTACTTC.

This clonotype was recorded a few times. The junction shows a germline mismatch at one end, possibly a read error. The J gene is TRBJ2-7, the V gene TRBV27; no definite D call. The CDR3 spans 14 residues. Germline CDR1 reads MNHEY; CDR2 reads SMNVEV (reference sequence). CDR3 sequence reads: CTSSLYRWGYEQYF. In nucleotides, the CDR3 is TGTACCAGCAGTTTATATCGGTGGGGATACGAGCAGTACTTC.

The chain employs TRBV5-1 and TRBJ2-5; tentatively, D is TRBD1 (6 bases). Trimming shortened V by 4 bases and J by 5 bases, and 15 bases separated the two germline ends. The CDR3 spans 14 residues. CDR1 is SGHRS and CDR2 is YFSETQ in the germline V gene. The CDR3 DNA follows: TGCGCCAGCAGCCAGACCGGGACATCGGAGACCCAGTACTTC. This codes for CASSQTGTSETQYF.

Here the CDR3 reads CASSYDELLDNEQFF. The DNA of the CDR3 is TGTGCCAGCAGTTACGATGAACTACTGGACAATGAGCAGTTCTTC. The chain recombines TRBV6-2 or TRBV6-3 with TRBJ2-1; the D is unclear. Trimming removed 2 bases from V and 5 bases from J, with 13 bases in between. The germline CDR1 and CDR2 sequences are MNHEY and SVGEGT. The CDR3 length is 15 residues.

This clonotype came up many times. The V call is TRBV29-1, the J call TRBJ1-2; D is unclear. V was cut by 4 bases and J by 4 bases, with 10 bases left in between. The CDR3 totals 12 residues. Germline CDR1 and CDR2: SQVTM and ANQGSEA. The CDR3 sequence: CSVVTFRYGYTF. The CDR3 DNA sequence: TGCAGCGTTGTCACATTTCGCTATGGCTACACCTTC.

This clonotype was found a few times. V and J are TRBV20-1 and TRBJ2-1; D call uncertain. There are 11 residues in the CDR3. Germline V gene data show CDR1 as DFQATT and CDR2 as SNEGSKA (reference sequence). Trimming removed 5 bases at V and 7 bases at J, with 9 bases between. Written as DNA, the CDR3 is TGCAGTGCTTCCCCCCTTAATGAGCAGTTCTTC. This translates into CSASPLNEQFF.

The V gene is TRBV20-1, the J gene TRBJ1-1; D ambiguous. The germline V and J ends were trimmed by 2 bases and 4 bases, with 2 bases remaining between them. The CDR3 is 10 amino acids. Germline CDR1 and CDR2: DFQATT and SNEGSKA (reference sequence). CDR3 nucleotides: TGCAGTGCTAGAAGCACTGAAGCTTTCTTT. This translates into CSARSTEAFF.

The chain has TRBV28 and TRBJ1-5, with a tentative D call TRBD1 (5 bases). Per the germline V gene, CDR1 is MDHEN and CDR2 is SYDVKM. This CDR3 comprises 15 residues. Between the trimmed V and J ends, which lost 3 bases and 5 bases, there was a span of 14 bases. This chain's CDR3 is CASSLKARVDQPQHF. The CDR3 DNA follows: TGTGCCAGCAGTTTGAAGGCCAGGGTCGATCAGCCCCAGCATTTT.

The chain uses TRBV4-1 and TRBJ2-7, with 8 bases matching TRBD1. The germline gives CDR1 MGHRA, CDR2 YSYEKL. After removal of 3 bases from V and 0 bases from J, the junction contained 4 bases not matched to a gene. There are 15 residues in the CDR3. CDR3 sequence reads: CASSQPGQDSYEQYF. The CDR3, as DNA: TGCGCCAGCAGCCAGCCGGGACAGGACTCCTACGAGCAGTACTTC.

This chain joins TRBV6-6 and TRBJ1-4; TRBD1 might be the D (6 bases). The germline gives CDR1 MNHNY, CDR2 SVGAGI (reference sequence). The CDR3 runs 15 residues. The V gene lost 1 base and the J gene lost 0 bases, with 6 bases spanning the gap. The CDR3 protein is CASSYWTATNEKLFF. The CDR3 nucleotides read TGTGCCAGCAGTTACTGGACAGCAACTAATGAAAAACTGTTTTTT.

The rearrangement joins TRBV7-2 to TRBJ1-4, with unresolved D. The length of the CDR3 is 16 residues. Per germline, CDR1 SGHTA and CDR2 FQGNSA. V was cut by 1 base and J by 0 bases, with 9 bases left in between. Written as DNA, the CDR3 is TGTGCCAGCAGCTTAGTACCGGGAGCAACTAATGAAAAACTGTTTTTT. This codes for CASSLVPGATNEKLFF.

The V and J genes are TRBV20-1 and TRBJ2-7, with D unclear. V was shortened by 3 bases and J by 0 bases, with 9 bases between the two germline ends. The CDR3 contains 13 residues. Germline V lookup: CDR1 DFQATT, CDR2 SNEGSKA (reference sequence). The CDR3 DNA reads as TGCAGTGCTAGTAGTCTGGTCTCCTACGAGCAGTACTTC. Translated, it gives CSASSLVSYEQYF.

This sequence joins TRBV6-2 or TRBV6-3 and TRBJ2-7; the D gene is possibly TRBD2 (6 bases). This CDR3 is built from 18 residues. CDR1 is MNHEY, CDR2 SVGEGT, per germline. V dropped 6 bases and J dropped 3 bases, with 27 bases sitting between them. CDR3 region: CASSYLFGESTRRYEQYF. The CDR3 DNA is TGTGCCAGCAGCTATTTGTTCGGCGAATCGACTAGACGCTACGAGCAGTACTTC.